What follows is one T cell receptor beta chain and its context. Its cognate antigen is unknown. This specimen comes from a study of T cells in localized non-small cell lung cancer. General observations from the study: Appearances in adjacent lung were noted for a median roughly 50 of the top 100 tumor clones.

This CDR3 contains 15 residues. CDR1 SGHVS and CDR2 FNYEAQ come from the germline V gene. Between the trimmed V and J ends, which lost 2 bases and 0 bases, there was a span of 8 bases. The repertoire was sequenced with immunoSEQ multiplex PCR; TCRdb's copy has only in-frame clones and lacks some. The profile covers roughly 15,000 clones, with more than 70% appearing a single time and less than 4.5% taken by the ten largest. The material was peripheral blood, obtained before any cancer treatment. The clonotype was recovered from a woman between 40 and 69 years old with stage I lung adenocarcinoma. The chain joins TRBV7-6 to TRBJ1-5, with D perhaps TRBD1 (5 bases). CDR3 amino acids: CASSLMGDSNQPQHF. The CDR3 nucleotides read TGTGCCAGCAGCTTAATGGGGGATAGCAATCAGCCCCAGCATTTT.